Listed below are T cell receptor beta chains from one sample, sequenced in a study of OX40 agonist ivuxolimab in advanced cancers. TCRdb keeps only in-frame clones here, not all; method: immunoSEQ multiplex PCR. The sample contains about 38,000 clones, over 80% of which appear only once. The specimen comprised CD4+ or CD8+ T cells sorted from blood, sampled in a trial of the OX40 agonist ivuxolimab. The receptor source for this set is an adult with an advanced solid tumor such as melanoma, head and neck, liver or kidney cancer. Both conserved end residues are part of each CDR3. D genes are given only for firm matches. Rows give clone size only sometimes, using once, few, many, or a class for an expanded clone.

.	.	TRBJ2-5	TRBV6-5	TGTGCTTCAGGGGACCCGTGGCAAGAGACCCAGTACTTC	CASGDPWQETQYF
.	.	TRBJ2-7	TRBV19	TGTGCCAGTAGTATTCGGTCGGGTCCGCTCTACGAGCAGTACTTC	CASSIRSGPLYEQYF
.	.	TRBJ1-1	TRBV13	TGTGCCAGCAGCTTAGAGGGGTGGGGCACTGAAGCTTTCTTT	CASSLEGWGTEAFF
.	.	TRBJ1-1	TRBV5-4	TGTGCCAGCAGCTTGGAAGTCCTGAACACTGAAGCTTTCTTT	CASSLEVLNTEAFF
.	.	TRBJ2-3	TRBV5-1	TGCGCCAGCAGCTTGGAAGGCCGCGGGGATACGCAGTATTTT	CASSLEGRGDTQYF
.	.	TRBJ1-1	TRBV6-5	TGTGCCAGCAGTCCCGGGACGGTGAACACTGAAGCTTTCTTT	CASSPGTVNTEAFF
.	TRBD1	TRBJ2-7	TRBV27	TGTGCCAGCAGTCCCGGGACAGCCTCCTACGAGCAGTACTTC	CASSPGTASYEQYF
once	TRBD2	TRBJ2-7	TRBV15	TGTGCCACCAGCGGCTGGACTAGCGGTACCTCCTACGAGCAGTACTTC	CATSGWTSGTSYEQYF
.	.	TRBJ2-1	TRBV5-6	TGTGCCAGCAGCATTGGGGCGACGGCAAGCTCCTACAATGAGCAGTTCTTC	CASSIGATASSYNEQFF
.	.	TRBJ1-1	TRBV28	TGTGCCAGCAGTAAGCACCCGACAACCCGAGGGTCCCTGAACACTGAAGCTTTCTTT	CASSKHPTTRGSLNTEAFF
.	.	TRBJ2-6	TRBV9	TGTGCCAGCAGCGGGGGGTTCGGGCAGGACAACTCTGGGGCCAACGTCCTGACTTTC	CASSGGFGQDNSGANVLTF
.	.	TRBJ1-1	TRBV28	TGTGCCAGCAGTTTCGCCGAGTTCACTGAAGCTTTCTTT	CASSFAEFTEAFF
.	.	TRBJ2-1	TRBV11-3	TGTGCCAGCAGCCCAGATGGGAAGGAGGTCTACAATGAGCAGTTCTTC	CASSPDGKEVYNEQFF
.	.	TRBJ2-1	TRBV9	TGTGCCAGCAGCGTAAGATCCAATGAGCAGTTCTTC	CASSVRSNEQFF
.	.	TRBJ1-2	TRBV11-1	TGTGCCAGCAGCCAGTCCCCAGGGGACTATGGCTACACCTTC	CASSQSPGDYGYTF
.	TRBD1	TRBJ1-4	TRBV9	TGTGCCAGCAGCGTTGGACAGGGGGAACTGTTTTTT	CASSVGQGELFF
medium-sized	TRBD2	TRBJ2-3	TRBV4-3	TGCGCCAGCAGCCAAGATCATTCTAGCGGGATGACCGCAGATACGCAGTATTTT	CASSQDHSSGMTADTQYF
.	.	TRBJ2-3	TRBV2	TGTGCCAGCAGGGATCGCACAGATACGCAGTATTTT	CASRDRTDTQYF
.	TRBD1	TRBJ1-2	TRBV6-5	TGTGCCAGCTTGGGGGACAGTTTCGATAACTATGGCTACACCTTC	CASLGDSFDNYGYTF
.	TRBD2	TRBJ2-1	TRBV10-3	TGTGCCATCAGTCGGGGCGGGTGGCGGGGGGTGGGCCATGAGCAGTTCTTC	CAISRGGWRGVGHEQFF
medium-sized	TRBD2	TRBJ2-5	TRBV5-1	TGCGCCAGCAGCGCGGGACTAGCGGCCCAAGAGACCCAGTACTTC	CASSAGLAAQETQYF
.	TRBD2	TRBJ2-7	TRBV28	TGTGCCAGCAGTTTTCCTAGCGGGAGTGAAGGCGAGCAGTACTTC	CASSFPSGSEGEQYF
.	.	TRBJ1-1	TRBV27	TGTGCCAGCAGTTTAGGAGGGGACACTGAAGCTTTCTTT	CASSLGGDTEAFF
once	.	TRBJ2-1	TRBV9	TGTGCCAGCAGCGTAGGACTCAGGAATGAGCAGTTCTTC	CASSVGLRNEQFF
.	TRBD2	TRBJ2-2	TRBV7-6	TGTGCCAGCAGCGCGGTTGGGGGCAGAGCGGGAGGGCGGACCGGGGAGCTGTTTTTT	CASSAVGGRAGGRTGELFF
.	.	TRBJ1-1	TRBV11-1	TGTGCCAGCAGCTTAGCGTGGCAGGGTCCTGAAGCTTTCTTT	CASSLAWQGPEAFF
.	.	TRBJ2-3	TRBV11-2	TGTGCCAGCAGTCGGGCGGGCGATACGCAGTATTTT	CASSRAGDTQYF
.	TRBD1	TRBJ1-2	TRBV9	TGTGCCAGCAGCCCCTCCGGGACTTGGGACAGCTATGGCTACACCTTC	CASSPSGTWDSYGYTF
few	.	TRBJ2-7	TRBV6-1	TGTGCCAGCAGGGAGGGGGTCGAGCAGTACTTC	CASREGVEQYF
.	.	TRBJ2-7	TRBV27	TGTGCCAGCAGTTTATACGGCCCAGCCTACGAGCAGTACTTC	CASSLYGPAYEQYF
.	TRBD1	TRBJ2-7	TRBV30	TGTGCCTGGACGCCGGGACAGGGAGACTACGAGCAGTACTTC	CAWTPGQGDYEQYF
once	.	TRBJ2-2	TRBV27	TGTGCCAGCAGTTTGACCGGATCCGACACCGGGGAGCTGTTTTTT	CASSLTGSDTGELFF
.	.	TRBJ1-2	TRBV5-6	TGTGCCAGCAGTATCCGTGGGGACTCAAGAGACTACACCTTC	CASSIRGDSRDYTF
.	.	TRBJ1-1	TRBV28	TGTGCCAGCAGTTTGTTGGCGGGGTCTGAAGCTTTCTTT	CASSLLAGSEAFF
.	TRBD1	TRBJ1-2	TRBV15	TGTGCCACCAGCGCCGGGACAGGGTTTGGGTATGGCTACACCTTC	CATSAGTGFGYGYTF
.	.	TRBJ2-1	TRBV21-1	TGTGCCAGCAGCAAAAGAACGGGGGGGCCACCCTACAATGAGCAGTTCTTC	CASSKRTGGPPYNEQFF
.	.	TRBJ1-3	TRBV28	TGTGCCAGCAGTTTCACGGCCTCTGGAAACACCATATATTTT	CASSFTASGNTIYF
.	.	TRBJ2-1	TRBV20-1	TGCAGTGTCGGGGGTTGGGATGAGCAGTTCTTC	CSVGGWDEQFF
.	.	TRBJ2-1	TRBV19	TGTGCCAGTAGATTATCCCTCTACAATGAGCAGTTCTTC	CASRLSLYNEQFF
.	.	TRBJ2-1	TRBV28	TGTGCCAGCAGCTCCTCTCAGAGTCTTTACAATGAGCAGTTCTTC	CASSSSQSLYNEQFF
medium-sized	.	TRBJ2-6	TRBV10-3	TGTGCCATCAGTTCCACGGGCTCTGGGGCCAACGTCCTGACTTTC	CAISSTGSGANVLTF
.	TRBD2	TRBJ2-7	TRBV28	TGTGCCAGCAGTCCCATAGCGGGAGTGCCCTACGAGCAGTACTTC	CASSPIAGVPYEQYF
.	.	TRBJ1-1	TRBV7-9	TGTGCCAGCAGTGGACAGCCACTCATGAACACTGAAGCTTTCTTT	CASSGQPLMNTEAFF
.	TRBD1	TRBJ2-3	TRBV5-1	TGCGCCAGCGGACGAGGGGGCTACCCAGATACGCAGTATTTT	CASGRGGYPDTQYF
.	.	TRBJ2-7	TRBV5-1	TGCGCCAGCAGCTTGCGAGACAGGGCAGCTGCGGGAGTGGGGCTCGAGCAGTACTTC	CASSLRDRAAAGVGLEQYF
.	TRBD2	TRBJ2-1	TRBV29-1	TGCAGCGTTGAAGCCGTGACTAGCGGGATTAGGAATGAGCAGTTCTTC	CSVEAVTSGIRNEQFF
.	.	TRBJ2-1	TRBV6-5	TGTGCCAGCCGCTCGGGGAACTACAATGAGCAGTTCTTC	CASRSGNYNEQFF
.	TRBD1	TRBJ1-2	TRBV5-1	TGCGCCAGCAGCTTCGGGACAGCTCTAAACTATGGCTACACCTTC	CASSFGTALNYGYTF
.	.	TRBJ2-4	TRBV19	TGTGCCAGTCTCGGGGCAGGGAGGATTCAGTACTTC	CASLGAGRIQYF
.	.	TRBJ1-2	TRBV28	TGTGCCAGCAGTTTGGTGAACTATGGCTACACCTTC	CASSLVNYGYTF
.	TRBD2	TRBJ2-7	TRBV19	TGTGCCAGTAGTATGGGTTCGGTCTGGGGGGGATCCTACGAGCAGTACTTC	CASSMGSVWGGSYEQYF
.	TRBD1	TRBJ1-5	TRBV6-6	TGTGCCAGCAGCATAACAGGGGGCTTCAATCAGCCCCAGCATTTT	CASSITGGFNQPQHF
.	TRBD2	TRBJ2-2	TRBV14	TGTGCCAGCAGCCAAAAGTGGGACCTAGACGGGAGGCTAGGCGGGGAGCTGTTTTTT	CASSQKWDLDGRLGGELFF
.	TRBD2	TRBJ2-5	TRBV2	TGTGCCAGCAGACCTTTAGCGGGACCAGAAGAGACCCAGTACTTC	CASRPLAGPEETQYF
.	.	TRBJ1-2	TRBV19	TGTGCCAGTAGTATAGACAGTCCCGGCTGGGGAATTGATGGCTACACCTTC	CASSIDSPGWGIDGYTF